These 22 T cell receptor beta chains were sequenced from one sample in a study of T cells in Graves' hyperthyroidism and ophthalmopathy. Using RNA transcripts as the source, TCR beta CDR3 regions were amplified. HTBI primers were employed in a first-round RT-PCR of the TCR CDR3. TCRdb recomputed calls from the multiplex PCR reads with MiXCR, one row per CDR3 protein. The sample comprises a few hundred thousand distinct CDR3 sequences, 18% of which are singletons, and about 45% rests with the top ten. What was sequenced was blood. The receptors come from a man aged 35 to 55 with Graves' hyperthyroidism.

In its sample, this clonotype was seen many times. The CDR3 loop is CASSDGLAGLTQYF. DNA for the CDR3: TGTGCCAGCAGCGACGGACTAGCGGGGTTGACCCAGTACTTC. The V gene is TRBV7-2, the J gene TRBJ2-5, with 12 bases aligning to TRBD2. This CDR3 comprises 14 residues. Unmatched junction bases numbered 5, after V lost 5 bases and J lost 7 bases. CDR1 SGHTA and CDR2 FQGNSA come from the germline V gene.

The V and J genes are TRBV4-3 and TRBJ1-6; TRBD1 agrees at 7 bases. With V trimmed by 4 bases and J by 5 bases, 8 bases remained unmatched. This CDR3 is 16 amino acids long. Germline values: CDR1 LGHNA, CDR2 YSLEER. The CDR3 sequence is CASSLDRAHDNSPLHF. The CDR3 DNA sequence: TGCGCCAGCAGCCTAGACAGGGCCCACGATAATTCACCCCTCCACTTT.

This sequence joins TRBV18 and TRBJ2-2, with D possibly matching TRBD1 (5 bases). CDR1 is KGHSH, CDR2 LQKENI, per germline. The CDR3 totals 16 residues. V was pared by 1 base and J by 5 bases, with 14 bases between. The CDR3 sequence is CASSPRVQVLTGELFF. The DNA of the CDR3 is TGTGCCAGCTCACCACGGGTACAGGTCTTAACCGGGGAGCTGTTTTTT. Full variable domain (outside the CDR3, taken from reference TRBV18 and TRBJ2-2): NAGVMQNPRHLVRRRGQEARLRCSPMKGHSHVYWYRQLPEEGLKFMVYLQKENIIDESGMPKERFSAEFPKEGPSILRIQQVVRGDSAAYFCASSPRVQVLTGELFFGEGSRLTVL.

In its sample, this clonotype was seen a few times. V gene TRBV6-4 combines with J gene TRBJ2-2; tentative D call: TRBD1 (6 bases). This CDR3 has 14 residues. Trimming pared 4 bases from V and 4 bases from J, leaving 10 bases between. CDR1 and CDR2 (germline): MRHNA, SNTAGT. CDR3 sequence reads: CASSGDRSTGELFF. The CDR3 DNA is TGTGCCAGCAGTGGTGACAGGAGCACCGGGGAGCTGTTTTTT.

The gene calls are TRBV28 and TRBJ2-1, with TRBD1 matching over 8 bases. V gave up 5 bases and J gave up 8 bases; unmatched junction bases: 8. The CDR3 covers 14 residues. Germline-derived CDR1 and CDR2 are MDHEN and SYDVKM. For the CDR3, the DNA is TGTGCCAGCAGTCCAGGGACAGGAATCGATGAGCAGTTCTTC. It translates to CASSPGTGIDEQFF.

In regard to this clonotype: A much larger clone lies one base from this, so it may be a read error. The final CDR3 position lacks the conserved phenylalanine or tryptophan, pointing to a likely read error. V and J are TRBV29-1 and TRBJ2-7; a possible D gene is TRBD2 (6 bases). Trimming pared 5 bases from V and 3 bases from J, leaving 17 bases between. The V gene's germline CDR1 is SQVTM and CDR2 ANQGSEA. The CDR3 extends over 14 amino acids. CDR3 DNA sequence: TGCAGCGTTTCACCGGGACTTATTCACTACGAGCAGTACTTA. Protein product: CSVSPGLIHYEQYL.

The CDR3 sequence: CASSTQQSTDTQYF. CDR3 DNA sequence: TGTGCCAGTAGTACCCAACAAAGCACAGATACGCAGTATTTT. This chain uses TRBV19 with TRBJ2-3; D is undetermined. Germline V gene lookup returns CDR1 LNHDA and CDR2 SQIVND (reference sequence). There are 14 residues in the CDR3. The V gene lost 4 bases and the J gene lost 0 bases, with 8 bases spanning the gap.

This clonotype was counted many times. In DNA form, the CDR3 reads TGTGCCAGCAAGTTCCGTGGGGGACAACTTTACAATGAGCAGTTCTTC. It specifies CASKFRGGQLYNEQFF. The chain uses TRBV6-1 and TRBJ2-1; a possible D gene is TRBD1 (6 bases). This CDR3 contains 16 residues. Germline loops: CDR1 MNHNS, CDR2 SASEGT. The V gene lost 7 bases and the J gene lost 4 bases, with 20 bases spanning the gap.

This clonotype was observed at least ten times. The CDR3: CASSVAGESSYEQYF. The CDR3 DNA follows: TGTGCCAGCAGCGTAGCAGGGGAGAGCTCCTACGAGCAGTACTTC. The chain uses TRBV9 and TRBJ2-7, with D possibly being TRBD1 (6 bases). With 0 bases removed from V and 0 bases from J, the gap between germline ends came to 10 bases. This CDR3 has 15 residues. Germline lookup yields CDR1 SGDLS and CDR2 YYNGEE. The entire variable domain, with the rest obtained from reference TRBV9 and TRBJ2-7, is as follows: DSGVTQTPKHLITATGQRVTLRCSPRSGDLSVYWYQQSLDQGLQFLIQYYNGEERAKGNILERFSAQQFPDLHSELNLSSLELGDSALYFCASSVAGESSYEQYFGPGTRLTVT.

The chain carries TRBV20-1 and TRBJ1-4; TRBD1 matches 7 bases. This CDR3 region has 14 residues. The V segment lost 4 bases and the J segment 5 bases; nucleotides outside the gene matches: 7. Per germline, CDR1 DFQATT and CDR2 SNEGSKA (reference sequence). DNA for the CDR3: TGCAGTGCTACTAACAGGGGAACAAATGAAAAACTGTTTTTT. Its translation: CSATNRGTNEKLFF.

The CDR3 coding sequence is TGCGCCAGCAGCTTGGAACAGGACTCCTACGAGCAGTACTTC. Protein product: CASSLEQDSYEQYF. The rearrangement uses TRBV5-1 and TRBJ2-7, with D perhaps TRBD1 (5 bases). The CDR3 totals 14 residues. Per the germline V gene, CDR1 is SGHRS and CDR2 is YFSETQ. V shed 0 bases and J shed 0 bases, with 7 bases lying between them.

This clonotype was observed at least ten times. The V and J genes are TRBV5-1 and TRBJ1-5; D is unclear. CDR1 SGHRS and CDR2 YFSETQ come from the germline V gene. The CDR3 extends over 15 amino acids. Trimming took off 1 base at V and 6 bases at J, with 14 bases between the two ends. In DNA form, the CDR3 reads TGCGCCAGCAGCTTGCTCCCCGGGAAGGGTCAGCCCCAGCATTTT. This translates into CASSLLPGKGQPQHF. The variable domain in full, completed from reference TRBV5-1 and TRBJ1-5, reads KAGVTQTPRYLIKTRGQQVTLSCSPISGHRSVSWYQQTPGQGLQFLFEYFSETQRNKGNFPGRFSGRQFSNSRSEMNVSTLELGDSALYLCASSLLPGKGQPQHFGDGTRLSIL.

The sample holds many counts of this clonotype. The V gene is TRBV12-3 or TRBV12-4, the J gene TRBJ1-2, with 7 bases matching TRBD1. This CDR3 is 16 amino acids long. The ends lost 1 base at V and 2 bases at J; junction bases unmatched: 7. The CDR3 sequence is CASSLDGRGQNYGYTF. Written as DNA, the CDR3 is TGTGCCAGCAGTTTAGATGGGAGGGGGCAGAACTATGGCTACACCTTC.

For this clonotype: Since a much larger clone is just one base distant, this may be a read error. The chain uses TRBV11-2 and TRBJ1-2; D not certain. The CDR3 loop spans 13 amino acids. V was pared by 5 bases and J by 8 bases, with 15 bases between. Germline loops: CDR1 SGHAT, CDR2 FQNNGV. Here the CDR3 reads CASSLPTSSGYTF. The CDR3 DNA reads TGTGCCAGCAGCCTTCCGACCAGCAGCGGCTACACCTTC.

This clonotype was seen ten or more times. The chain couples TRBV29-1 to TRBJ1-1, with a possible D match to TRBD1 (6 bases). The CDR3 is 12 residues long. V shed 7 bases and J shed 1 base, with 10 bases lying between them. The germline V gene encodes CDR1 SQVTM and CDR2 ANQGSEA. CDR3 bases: TGCAGCGGTGGACAGCAGAACACTGAAGCTTTCTTT. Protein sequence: CSGGQQNTEAFF.

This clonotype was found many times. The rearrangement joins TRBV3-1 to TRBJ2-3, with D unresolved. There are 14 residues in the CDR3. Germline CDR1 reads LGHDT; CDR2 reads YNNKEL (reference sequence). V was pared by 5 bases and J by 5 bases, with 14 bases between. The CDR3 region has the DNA TGTGCCAGCAGCTCCCGGACGGAGTTAGATACGCAGTATTTT. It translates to CASSSRTELDTQYF.

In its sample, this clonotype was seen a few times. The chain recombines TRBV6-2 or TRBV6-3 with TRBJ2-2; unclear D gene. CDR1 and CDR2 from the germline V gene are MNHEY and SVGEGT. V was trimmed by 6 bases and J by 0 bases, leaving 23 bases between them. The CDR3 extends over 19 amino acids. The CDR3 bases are TGTGCCAGCAGCCAGCCCAAGGTTTTGTGGTCTGCGAACACCGGGGAGCTGTTTTTT. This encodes CASSQPKVLWSANTGELFF.

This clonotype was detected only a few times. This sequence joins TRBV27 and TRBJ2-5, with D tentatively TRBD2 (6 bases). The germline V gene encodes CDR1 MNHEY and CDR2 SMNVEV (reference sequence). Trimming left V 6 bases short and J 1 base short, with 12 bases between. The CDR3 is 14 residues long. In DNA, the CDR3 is TGTGCCAGCAGGCACGGGGGTCTCCAAGAGACCCAGTACTTC. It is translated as CASRHGGLQETQYF.

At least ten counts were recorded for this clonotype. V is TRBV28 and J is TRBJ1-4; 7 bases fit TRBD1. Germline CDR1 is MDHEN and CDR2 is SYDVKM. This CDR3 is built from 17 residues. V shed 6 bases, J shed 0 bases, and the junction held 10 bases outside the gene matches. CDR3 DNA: TGTGCCAGCAGGGTGACAGGGTCTTTTGCAACTAATGAAAAACTGTTTTTT. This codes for CASRVTGSFATNEKLFF.

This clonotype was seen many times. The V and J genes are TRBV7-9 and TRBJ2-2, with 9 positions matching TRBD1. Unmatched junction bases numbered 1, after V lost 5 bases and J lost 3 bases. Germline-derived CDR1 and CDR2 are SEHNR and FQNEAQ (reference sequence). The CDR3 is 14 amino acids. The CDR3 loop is CASSRTGDTGELFF. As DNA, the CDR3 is TGTGCCAGCAGCCGGACAGGGGACACCGGGGAGCTGTTTTTT.

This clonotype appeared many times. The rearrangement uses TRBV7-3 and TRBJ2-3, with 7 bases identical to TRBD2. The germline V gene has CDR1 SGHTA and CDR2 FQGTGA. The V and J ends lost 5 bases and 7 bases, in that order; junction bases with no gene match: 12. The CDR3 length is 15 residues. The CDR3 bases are TGTGCCAGCAGCCCTGCGGGAGACCTCGTGAATACGCAGTATTTT. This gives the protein CASSPAGDLVNTQYF.

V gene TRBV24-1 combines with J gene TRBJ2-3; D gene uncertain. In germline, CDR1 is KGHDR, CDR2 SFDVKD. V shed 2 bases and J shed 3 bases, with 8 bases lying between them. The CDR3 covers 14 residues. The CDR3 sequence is CATSDSQRTDTQYF. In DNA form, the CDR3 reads TGTGCCACCAGTGATTCACAGAGGACAGATACGCAGTATTTT.